The entry below describes one T cell receptor (beta chain). Its antigen is still unknown. Base quality data are lacking; no much larger clone is found one base away. Library generation was performed with the immunoSEQ multiplex PCR assay. For the multiplex PCR, a mixture combining 60 forward primers for TCR Vbeta segments and 13 reverse primers for TCR Jbeta segments was used. A multiplex PCR assay on genomic DNA amplified the CDR3 region of rearranged TCR beta genes. On the Illumina HiSeq System, the amplified TCR beta libraries were sequenced as 87-base-pair reads. In the authors' own workflow: In a later analysis, some 80 million unique TCR beta chains were counted across the roughly 670 repertoires, and about 10 million of these chains were shared by at least two donors. Raw reads were error-corrected and collapsed into unique sequences with a nearest-neighbor algorithm that merged closely related sequences to remove PCR and sequencing errors. To assign V, D and J gene segments, CDR3 sequences were aligned to IMGT reference sequences. Each retained sequence needed at least a six-nucleotide match to both a V gene segment and a J gene segment. Rearrangements were classified as productive when the CDR3 lacked stop codons and remained in frame with V and J, and all other rearrangements were classified as non-productive. CDR3 was defined according to IMGT convention as the region running from the second conserved V-encoded cysteine to the conserved J-encoded phenylalanine. The earlier analysis of some 550 of the donors excluded any sequence lacking an unambiguous match to a single V gene segment. An earlier analysis of around 600 of the donors classified V segments as functional when productive rearrangements were above 56.7% and as segregating when the standard deviation between donors was above 5%. A statistical classification framework was built for diagnosing cytomegalovirus status from the catalog of TCR beta chain sequences. V and J gene assignment, in a later analysis, came from comparing TCR nucleotide sequences with IMGT/GENE-DB human TR gene sequences. Using the TCRdist pipeline, a later analysis assigned CDR3 sequences along with most-parsimonious VDJ recombination scenarios. In a later analysis, each TCR beta chain was defined by its CDR3 amino acid sequence together with its V-gene family, and reads lacking a unique V-gene family were excluded. In a later analysis, around 650 highly shared, low-generation-probability nucleotide sequences were removed to address suspected cross-contamination and a sequencing artifact. In a later analysis, a clonal expansion index was calculated for each public chain from normalized within-repertoire ranks of inferred template counts. Generation probabilities in a later analysis came from a VDJ recombination model fitted to out-of-frame rearrangements, and those results were checked against IGoR. In a later analysis, hypergeometric tests were used to score TCR-TCR, TCR-HLA and TCR-CMV co-occurrence, with a repertoire-size bias correction applied to TCR pairs. To estimate false discovery rates, a later analysis permuted the HLA or CMV assignments 20 times. A later analysis grouped co-occurring TCRs with DBSCAN, adding TCRdist sequence similarity when clustering within HLA-allele-positive subsets. Repertoires with fewer than 30,000 or more than 120,000 public chains, plus five repertoires with anomalous nucleotide sharing, were excluded from co-occurrence clustering. The source is immuneACCESS, and TCRdb retained only in-frame sequences with V and J called. Part of the clones is not carried over; for the studies checked, unresolved V genes explain less than half of this, and the remainder is unexplained. From that table come the V and J calls and clone size; the DNA was used to work out D and trimming. The sample table shows approximately 160,000 clones, and 84% are seen once. The top ten clones comprise 0.38% of the sample.

The sample originates from a study of cytomegalovirus exposure and HLA in healthy donors (dated by TCRdb to 2016 to 2017). About the investigation overall: An earlier analysis of around 600 of the donors reported roughly 300 Gb of sequence data and some 120 million unique TCR beta sequences from some 180 million T cells. The number of typed donors differed by locus: about 620-640 for A, B, C, DRB1 and DQB1; 522 for DQA1; 606 for DPA1; and some 450 for DPB1. In a later analysis, previously published TCR beta repertoires from 666 donors were re-analyzed and high-resolution HLA genotyping was added so that TCR occurrence patterns could be studied. Rather than using new phenotypic data, the later analysis identified candidate immune exposures from TCR beta sequences and from how often those sequences occurred across donors. Using immunosequencing, the study profiled T cell repertoires from about 650 subjects and related those repertoires to cytomegalovirus serostatus. About 300 gigabases of sequencing data and some 85 million unique TCR sequences were included in an early release covering about 700 HLA-typed donors. Alongside the repertoire data, information on donor age, sex, ethnicity and CMV serostatus was compiled. Class I and class II HLA loci were covered by the typing at four-digit resolution. Every discovery cohort repertoire had been produced on one sequencing platform. In an earlier analysis of 500 to 650 of the donors, high-throughput TCR beta sequencing was used to judge whether each TCR beta V gene segment behaved as functional or pseudogenic. A later genetic analysis took genome-wide SNP genotypes for about 55% of the 666 donors and used that subset as a discovery cohort. Among some 400 genotyped donors of the cohort, an average of around 240,000 unique TCR beta nucleotide sequences were sequenced per donor, about a sixth of them non-productive. A separate validation cohort of about 110 different subjects was used in addition to the approximately 700-subject first cohort. Of the approximately 400 genotyped donors, about 80% fell in the genetic ancestry cluster associated with self-reported Caucasian donors. The study was designed to test whether signatures of past pathogen exposure could be identified by cataloging public T cell receptors. To predict cytomegalovirus infection status, the study brought together high-throughput TCR immunosequencing, statistical association of individual TCRs with disease status, and machine learning. A few DR-DQ haplotypes were handled as single units for association and clustering because linkage in the cohort was strong.

Inclusive of the bounding cysteine and phenylalanine, the CDR3 is 15 residues long. Of all the DNA, just the CDR3 is kept, 45 bases in frame from base 1. V trim: 1 base; J trim: 0 bases; unmatched bases: 3. The investigation overall reported the following: An earlier analysis of 587 of the donors showed that most TCR beta V segments appeared in productive rearrangements either about 90% or about 30% of the time, which broadly matched IMGT annotations. About 17 rarely observed V segments, including chromosome 9 orphons, were excluded from the earlier analysis of 550 to 700 of the donors because counts were too low. This cohort had only TCR beta chains sequenced, and the lack of alpha or paired-chain data limited which features could be detected. The sequencing pipeline was judged likely to have produced a cluster of highly shared sequence variants as a technical artifact. A later analysis found that most CMV-associated TCR beta chains appeared HLA-restricted, with HLA associations seemingly driven largely by CMV exposure. Compared with equally common non-associated chains, HLA-associated TCR beta chains in a later analysis were more clonally expanded and had lower generation probabilities. CMV serostatus was the only immune exposure information available for the cohort. According to a later genetic analysis, donors in an Asian-associated ancestry cluster had fewer N-insertions in productive TCRs than the approximately 650-donor mean. Linkage disequilibrium might explain the correlated functional status among segregating V segments, but an unknown experimental factor could not be ruled out. A further reported finding was that TCR beta sequences accurately predicted the HLA-A and HLA-B alleles for most subjects in the first cohort. In a later analysis, 16,951 TCR beta sequences were associated with specific HLA alleles at a false discovery rate of 0.05. When HLA alleles, especially DR and DQ, strongly co-occurred, attributing TCR associations to individual alleles was difficult. The classifier was reported to diagnose cytomegalovirus status with high specificity and sensitivity in both the original and validation cohorts. A later genetic analysis associated a missense DCLRE1C variant with V-gene and J-gene trimming of TCR beta chains, and an independent cohort replicated the association. HLA typing was unavailable for some donors at each locus, so association tests used only the typed subset. According to the authors, the approach could potentially be generalized to other disease states and immunological phenotypes. Several of the top co-occurrence clusters appeared to be linked to parvovirus B19, influenza, CMV and Epstein-Barr virus, according to a later analysis. Some IMGT-functional V segments, including TRBV6-2 and TRBV6-3, could not be told apart with the 87-base-pair reads, so those segments were excluded. In a later analysis, TCR association rates were found to vary across HLA loci, with the most associated TCRs seen for DRB1 alleles and the fewest for HLA-C alleles. The study gave a list of 150 to 200 TCR beta chains associated with cytomegalovirus. Most TCR sequences were seen in very few donors, while some public TCRs were found in many individuals. Three of the identified cytomegalovirus-associated TCR beta chains were confirmed in vitro to be specific for cytomegalovirus antigens. The presence/absence analyses assumed that sequencing depth was roughly uniform across donors, and that assumption may not be true.

The cohort comprised some 700 healthy bone marrow donors. Cohort members were all nominally healthy when sampled, although unrecorded immune exposures were likely present. The donor was CMV seronegative and was included in the group of over 300 seronegative cohort members. Every donor gave a peripheral blood sample, and the peripheral blood mononuclear cells from that sample were used for TCR beta sequencing. The Qiagen DNeasy Blood Extraction Kit was used to extract genomic DNA from the blood cell samples. Sequenced sample: PBMCs. The receptor's source is a boy between 2 and 10 years old in good health and CMV-seronegative. This chain joins TRBV5-3 to TRBJ1-2; TRBD1 lines up with 7 middle nucleotides. TRBV5-3 is placed among ORFs of uncertain function. The DNA reads TGTGCCAGAAGCTTGCGGACAGGAGCTAACTATGGCTACACCTTC. Its translation reads: CARSLRTGANYGYTF.